One and the same sample provided the 28 T cell receptor beta chains below, sequenced in a study of monozygotic twins with inflammatory bowel disease. TCRdb re-analyzed the 5' RACE reads; it lists each CDR3 protein once, without DNA. The sample includes under 150,000 distinct CDR3 sequences. Input material: blood. These receptors all stem from a human donor with ulcerative colitis or Crohn's disease, or a healthy co-twin of an affected twin (not recorded which).

J is TRBJ2-7 and V is TRBV7-9. The CDR3 extends over 12 amino acids. The germline V gene encodes CDR1 SEHNR and CDR2 FQNEAQ (reference sequence). The CDR3 is CASMAGTYEQYF.

V and J are TRBV5-6 and TRBJ1-1; there is no DNA to check the TCRdb D call of TRBD1. Germline V gives CDR1 SGHDT, CDR2 YYEEEE. CDR3 length equals 12 residues. The CDR3 is CASRRSGTEAFF. The full variable domain, completed using reference TRBV5-6 and TRBJ1-1, is DAGVTQSPTHLIKTRGQQVTLRCSPKSGHDTVSWYQQALGQGPQFIFQYYEEEERQRGNFPDRFSGHQFPNYSSELNVNALLLGDSALYLCASRRSGTEAFFGQGTRLTVV.

J is TRBJ1-2 and V is TRBV29-1. The germline V gene has CDR1 SQVTM and CDR2 ANQGSEA. This CDR3 spans 12 amino acids. Here the CDR3 reads CSVGGADYGYTF.

The rearrangement uses TRBV30 and TRBJ2-7; the D gene TCRdb calls, TRBD1, cannot be checked with no DNA. The CDR3 spans 14 residues. The germline CDR1 and CDR2 sequences are GTSNPN and SVGIG (reference sequence). CDR3 sequence: CAWGTGILSYEQYF.

V gene TRBV7-2 combines with J gene TRBJ2-1. CDR3 size: 13 residues. The germline V gene has CDR1 SGHTA and CDR2 FQGNSA. The CDR3 is CASSAWAADEQFF.

This rearrangement joins TRBV5-1 to TRBJ1-2; TCRdb's D gene call, TRBD1, goes unchecked for lack of DNA. This CDR3 spans 14 amino acids. The germline gives CDR1 SGHRS, CDR2 YFSETQ. CDR3 amino acids: CASSLPGMGYGYTF.

The chain recombines TRBV7-2 with TRBJ2-3; the D gene TCRdb calls, TRBD2, cannot be checked with no DNA. Per the germline V gene, CDR1 is SGHTA and CDR2 is FQGNSA. There are 15 residues in the CDR3. The CDR3: CASSPVGLYGDTQYF.

This sequence joins TRBV29-1 and TRBJ2-7. Germline CDR1 and CDR2: SQVTM and ANQGSEA. The CDR3 contains 12 residues. The CDR3 protein is CSVEDSEYEQYF.

The rearrangement joins TRBV5-1 to TRBJ2-3; the D call from TCRdb, TRBD2, cannot be confirmed without DNA. The CDR3 runs to 15 residues. The germline V gene encodes CDR1 SGHRS and CDR2 YFSETQ. The CDR3 loop is CASRLLAGTTDTQYF.

The rearrangement links TRBV5-1 to TRBJ1-1; TCRdb proposes TRBD1, but this gene call is untestable without DNA. CDR3 length: 17 residues. In germline, CDR1 is SGHRS, CDR2 YFSETQ. CDR3: CASSLAALGTQNTEAFF.

J is TRBJ1-2 and V is TRBV7-2; lacking DNA, the TRBD1 call made by TCRdb goes unchecked. The CDR3 is made up of 14 amino acids. Germline V gene lookup returns CDR1 SGHTA and CDR2 FQGNSA. The CDR3 protein is CASSRTGTPLWDTF.

V and J are TRBV20-1 and TRBJ2-7; absent DNA, TCRdb's TRBD1 call cannot be checked. The CDR3 covers 14 residues. The germline V gene has CDR1 DFQATT and CDR2 SNEGSKA (reference sequence). The CDR3 spells CSARVGGRSYEQYF.

The gene calls are TRBV5-4 and TRBJ1-6. The CDR3 extends over 15 amino acids. Germline V gives CDR1 SGHNT, CDR2 YYREEE (reference sequence). CDR3 sequence: CASSTGPGGNSPLHF. Based on the CDR3 plus reference TRBV5-4 and TRBJ1-6, the full variable domain is ETGVTQSPTHLIKTRGQQVTLRCSSQSGHNTVSWYQQALGQGPQFIFQYYREEENGRGNFPPRFSGLQFPNYSSELNVNALELDDSALYLCASSTGPGGNSPLHFGNGTRLTVT.

The CDR3 reads CASSLDAGYNEQFF. The chain employs TRBV7-2 and TRBJ2-1. Germline V lookup: CDR1 SGHTA, CDR2 FQGNSA. The CDR3 covers 14 residues.

V gene TRBV29-1 combines with J gene TRBJ2-5; TCRdb proposes TRBD1, but this gene call is untestable without DNA. The CDR3 loop spans 12 amino acids. Germline V gene sequence: CDR1 SQVTM, CDR2 ANQGSEA. CDR3 sequence: CSVEPGRETQYF. Filled out from reference TRBV29-1 and TRBJ2-5, the complete variable domain reads SAVISQKPSRDICQRGTSLTIQCQVDSQVTMMFWYRQQPGQSLTLIATANQGSEATYESGFVIDKFPISRPNLTFSTLTVSNMSPEDSSIYLCSVEPGRETQYFGPGTRLLVL.

V usage is TRBV5-1 and J usage is TRBJ2-7. This CDR3 spans 12 amino acids. Germline CDR1 SGHRS, CDR2 YFSETQ. CDR3 in amino acids: CASSPARYEQYF.

The chain is built from TRBV5-6 and TRBJ2-7; the D call of TRBD1 rests on TCRdb alone, since no DNA is present to check it. The CDR3 has 15 residues. Germline V gene data show CDR1 as SGHDT and CDR2 as YYEEEE. This CDR3 is CASSLWTGISYEQYF.

The chain uses TRBV29-1 and TRBJ2-1; with no DNA, the TCRdb D assignment of TRBD2 cannot be verified. Germline lookup yields CDR1 SQVTM and CDR2 ANQGSEA. There are 15 residues in the CDR3. CDR3: CSVAYIAGGPGEQFF.

The V and J genes are TRBV5-6 and TRBJ2-3; with no DNA, the TCRdb D assignment of TRBD1 cannot be verified. The CDR3 extends over 13 amino acids. From germline, CDR1 is SGHDT and CDR2 YYEEEE. The CDR3 sequence: CASSSTPSDTQYF.

The chain has TRBV6-2 or TRBV6-3 and TRBJ2-1; the D call of TRBD1 rests on TCRdb alone, since no DNA is present to check it. CDR3 length: 15 residues. Germline V CDR1 and CDR2: MNHEY, SVGEGT. CDR3 loop: CASRTDTYSYNEQFF.

V gene TRBV7-3 combines with J gene TRBJ2-3; lacking DNA, the TRBD1 call made by TCRdb goes unchecked. Germline lookup yields CDR1 SGHTA and CDR2 FQGTGA. CDR3 length: 15 residues. The CDR3: CASSYSGGSTDTQYF. The whole variable domain, remainder taken from reference TRBV7-3 and TRBJ2-3, is GAGVSQTPSNKVTEKGKYVELRCDPISGHTALYWYRQSLGQGPEFLIYFQGTGAADDSGLPNDRFFAVRPEGSVSTLKIQRTERGDSAVYLCASSYSGGSTDTQYFGPGTRLTVL.

This CDR3 reads CASSEYKQGYEQYF. V gene TRBV6-1 combines with J gene TRBJ2-7; no DNA is available, so the TRBD1 call from TCRdb remains unchecked. Germline CDR1 MNHNS, CDR2 SASEGT. The CDR3 loop spans 14 amino acids.

J is TRBJ2-5 and V is TRBV5-1. Germline CDR1 and CDR2: SGHRS and YFSETQ. This CDR3 contains 15 residues. CDR3 protein: CASSLAVGFQETQYF.

CDR3 region: CASSRTSLSEQFF. The chain recombines TRBV7-3 with TRBJ2-1; TCRdb's D call, TRBD2, is unchecked because there is no DNA. The CDR3 covers 13 residues. The germline V gene has CDR1 SGHTA and CDR2 FQGTGA.

The chain uses TRBV20-1 and TRBJ2-7; the D call from TCRdb, TRBD1, cannot be confirmed without DNA. CDR1 and CDR2 from the germline V gene are DFQATT and SNEGSKA (reference sequence). CDR3 size: 14 residues. The CDR3 loop reads CSASPNGRTYEQYF.

This chain links TRBV7-2 with TRBJ2-3. There are 14 residues in the CDR3. Germline values: CDR1 SGHTA, CDR2 FQGNSA. CDR3 in amino acids: CASSLRLAADTQYF.

V gene TRBV7-2 combines with J gene TRBJ2-7; the D gene TCRdb calls, TRBD2, cannot be checked with no DNA. Germline CDR1 and CDR2: SGHTA and FQGNSA. The CDR3 covers 13 residues. CDR3 in amino acids: CASSLAFGREQYF.

The CDR3 region is CASSPRPGWRGDNSPLHF. V gene TRBV27 combines with J gene TRBJ1-6. CDR1 and CDR2 (germline): MNHEY, SMNVEV (reference sequence). This CDR3 comprises 18 residues.